Listed here is a single T cell receptor beta chain. Germline lookup yields CDR1 SGHDN and CDR2 FVKESK. V shed 0 bases, J shed 0 bases, and the junction held 7 bases outside the gene matches. CDR3 length: 19 amino acids. Repertoires were generated with immunoSEQ multiplex PCR, while TCRdb's copy carries only in-frame clones and drops some. The table lists fewer than 400,000 clones, under 90% of them singletons. The data belong to a study of blood T cell repertoires in COVID-19. V and J are TRBV14 and TRBJ2-3; 12 bases match TRBD1. The specimen was PBMCs or T cells enriched from blood (not recorded which). The sequence derives from a woman in her 30s who had recovered from COVID-19. The CDR3, as DNA: TGTGCCAGCAGCCAAGATGGGGACAGGGGGCGATGGAGCACAGATACGCAGTATTTT. This translates into CASSQDGDRGRWSTDTQYF.